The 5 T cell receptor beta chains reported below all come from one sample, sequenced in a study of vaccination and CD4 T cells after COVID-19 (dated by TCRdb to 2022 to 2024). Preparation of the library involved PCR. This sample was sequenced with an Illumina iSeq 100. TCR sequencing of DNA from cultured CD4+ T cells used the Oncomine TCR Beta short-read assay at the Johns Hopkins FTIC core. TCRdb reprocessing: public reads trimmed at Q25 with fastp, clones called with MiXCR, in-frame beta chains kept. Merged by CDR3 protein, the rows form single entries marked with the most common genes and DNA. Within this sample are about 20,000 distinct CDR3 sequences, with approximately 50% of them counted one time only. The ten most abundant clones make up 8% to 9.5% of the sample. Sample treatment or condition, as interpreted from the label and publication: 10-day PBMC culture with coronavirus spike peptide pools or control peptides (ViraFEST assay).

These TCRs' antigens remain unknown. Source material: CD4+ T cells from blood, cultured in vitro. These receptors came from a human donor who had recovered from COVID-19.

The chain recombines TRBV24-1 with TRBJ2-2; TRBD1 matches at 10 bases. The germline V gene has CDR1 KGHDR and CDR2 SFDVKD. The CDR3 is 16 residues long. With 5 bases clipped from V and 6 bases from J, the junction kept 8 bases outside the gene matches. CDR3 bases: TGTGCCACCAGTGCCCGACAGGGGGCGAGGGCCGGGGAGCTGTTTTTT. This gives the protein CATSARQGARAGELFF.

Here the CDR3 reads CASTETWSYNSPLHF. The CDR3 DNA reads as TGTGCCAGTACTGAAACGTGGTCCTATAATTCACCCCTCCACTTT. This rearrangement joins TRBV19 to TRBJ1-6; D not certain. CDR1 is LNHDA and CDR2 is SQIVND in the germline V gene (reference sequence). The V and J ends lost 7 bases and 1 base respectively, with 11 bases between them. This CDR3 region has 15 residues.

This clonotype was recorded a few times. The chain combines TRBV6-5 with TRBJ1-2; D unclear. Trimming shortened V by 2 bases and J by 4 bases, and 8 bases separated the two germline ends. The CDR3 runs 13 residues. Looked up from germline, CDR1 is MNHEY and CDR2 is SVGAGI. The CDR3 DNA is TGTGCCAGCAGTTACGGAACAACCTATGGCTACACCTTC. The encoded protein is CASSYGTTYGYTF.

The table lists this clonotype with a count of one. The CDR3 DNA follows: TGTGCCAGCAGGGAGGGACGGGGGAACACTGAAGCTTTCTTT. Translating it yields CASREGRGNTEAFF. The chain links TRBV28 to TRBJ1-1, with D maybe TRBD1 (5 bases). The ends were cut back, 6 bases at V and 1 base at J, with 12 bases in the middle. The CDR3 length is 14 residues. Germline CDR1 and CDR2: MDHEN and SYDVKM.

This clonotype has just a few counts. CDR3 nucleotide sequence: TGTGCCACCAGCGACAGGAACACCGGGGAGCTGTTTTTT. This translates into CATSDRNTGELFF. The chain uses TRBV24-1 and TRBJ2-2, with a weak D call TRBD1 (5 bases). This CDR3 comprises 13 residues. Trimming removed 7 bases at V and 1 base at J, with 6 bases between. CDR1 and CDR2 from the germline V gene are KGHDR and SFDVKD.